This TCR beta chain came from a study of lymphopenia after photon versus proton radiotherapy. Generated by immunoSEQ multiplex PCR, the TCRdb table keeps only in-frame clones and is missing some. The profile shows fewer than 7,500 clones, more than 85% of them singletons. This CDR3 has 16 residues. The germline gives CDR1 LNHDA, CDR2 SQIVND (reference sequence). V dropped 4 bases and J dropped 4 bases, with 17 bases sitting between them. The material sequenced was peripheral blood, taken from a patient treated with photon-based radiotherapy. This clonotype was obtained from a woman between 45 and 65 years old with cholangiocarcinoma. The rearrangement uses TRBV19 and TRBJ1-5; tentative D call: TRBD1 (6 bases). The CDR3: CASSNYQGPRNQPQHF. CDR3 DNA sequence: TGTGCCAGTAGTAACTATCAGGGGCCCAGGAATCAGCCCCAGCATTTT.